Sequencing of this T cell receptor (beta chain) was carried out in a study of cytomegalovirus exposure and HLA in healthy donors (dated by TCRdb to 2017 to 2019). As for the study more broadly: According to an earlier analysis of 550 to 700 of the donors, roughly 180 million T cells yielded 117 million unique TCR beta sequences and around 300 Gb of sequence data. Approximately 300 gigabases of sequencing data and around 80 million unique TCR sequences made up an early release that covered approximately 650 HLA-typed donors. Among the roughly 370 genotyped donors, about 83% belonged to the genetic ancestry cluster associated with self-reported Caucasian donors. The aim of the study was to test whether cataloging public T cell receptors could identify signatures of past pathogen exposure. The study profiled the T cell repertoires of under 700 subjects by immunosequencing and related them to cytomegalovirus serostatus. Along with the roughly 670-subject first cohort, a separate validation cohort of more than 90 different subjects was used. The study combined high-throughput TCR immunosequencing, statistical association of individual TCRs with disease status, and machine learning to predict cytomegalovirus infection status. To study patterns of TCR occurrence, a later analysis re-analyzed previously published TCR beta repertoires from around 660 donors and added high-resolution HLA genotyping. The later analysis used no new phenotypic data to find candidate immune exposures, relying instead on TCR beta sequences and their occurrence across donors. To decide whether each TCR beta V gene segment behaved as functional or pseudogenic, an earlier analysis of some 600 of the donors relied on high-throughput TCR beta sequencing. Donor age, sex, ethnicity and CMV serostatus were compiled together with the repertoire data. Genome-wide SNP genotypes for about 65% of the roughly 670 donors were used in a later genetic analysis, which treated that subset as a discovery cohort. All discovery cohort repertoires had been generated using a single sequencing platform. HLA typing covered class I and class II loci at four-digit resolution. The number of donors typed differed by locus, with about 620-630 for A, B, C, DRB1 and DQB1, around 500 for DQA1, under 610 for DPA1, and 450 to 480 for DPB1. A few DR-DQ haplotypes were handled as single units for association and clustering because linkage in the cohort was strong. On average, around 240,000 unique TCR beta nucleotide sequences were sequenced per donor among fewer than 500 genotyped donors of the cohort, with around 19% of those sequences being non-productive.

The germline V gene specifies SGHTA as CDR1 and FQGTGA as CDR2. V is cut by 5 bases and J by 5 bases, and the space between the germline ends is 12 bases. Measured from the cysteine to the phenylalanine, the CDR3 is 13 residues long. Only the CDR3 DNA stays, 39 bases, in frame from base 1. In total, approximately 690 healthy bone marrow donors made up the cohort. Cohort members were all nominally healthy when sampled, although unrecorded immune exposures were likely present. CMV serostatus was positive for more than 250 and negative for about 50% of the roughly 700 cohort members, and was not recorded for this donor. A peripheral blood sample was collected from each donor, and TCR beta sequencing was performed on peripheral blood mononuclear cells. The Qiagen DNeasy Blood Extraction Kit was used to extract genomic DNA from the blood cell samples. A word on this clone: Which antigen it targets is not known. No quality values exist for individual bases; no much larger clone is one base distant.

The library was produced with the immunoSEQ multiplex PCR assay. For the multiplex PCR, a mixture combining 60 forward primers for TCR Vbeta segments and 13 reverse primers for TCR Jbeta segments was used. The CDR3 region of rearranged TCR beta genes was amplified from genomic DNA with a multiplex PCR assay. Amplified TCR beta libraries were sequenced as 87-base-pair reads on the Illumina HiSeq System. As for the authors' bioinformatics: A later analysis tallied roughly 76 million unique TCR beta chains across the 666 repertoires, and approximately 11 million of those chains were shared by two or more donors. Raw reads were error-corrected and collapsed into unique sequences by a nearest-neighbor algorithm in which closely related sequences were merged to remove PCR and sequencing errors. Alignment of CDR3 sequences to IMGT reference sequences was used to assign V, D and J gene segments. For a sequence to be retained, a match of at least six nucleotides was required to both a V gene segment and a J gene segment. A rearrangement was called productive if the CDR3 had no stop codons and remained in frame with V and J, and every other rearrangement was called non-productive. CDR3 was defined by IMGT convention, running from the second conserved V-encoded cysteine to the conserved J-encoded phenylalanine. The earlier analysis of about 610 of the donors excluded sequences that lacked an unambiguous match to a single V gene segment. An earlier analysis of several hundred of the donors called V segments functional above 56.7% productive rearrangements and segregating when the between-donor standard deviation exceeded 5%. A statistical classification framework was built for diagnosing cytomegalovirus status from the catalog of TCR beta chain sequences. In a later analysis, V and J genes were assigned by comparing TCR nucleotide sequences against IMGT/GENE-DB human TR gene sequences. In a later analysis, CDR3 sequences and most-parsimonious VDJ recombination scenarios were assigned using the TCRdist pipeline. A later analysis defined each TCR beta chain by its CDR3 amino acid sequence plus V-gene family, and excluded reads lacking a unique V-gene family. A later analysis removed several hundred highly shared, low-generation-probability nucleotide sequences to deal with suspected cross-contamination and a sequencing artifact. In a later analysis, a clonal expansion index for each public chain was calculated from normalized within-repertoire ranks of inferred template counts. In a later analysis, generation probabilities were computed with a VDJ recombination model fitted to out-of-frame rearrangements, and the resulting probabilities were checked against IGoR. Hypergeometric tests were used in a later analysis to score TCR-TCR, TCR-HLA and TCR-CMV co-occurrence, with a repertoire-size bias correction applied to the TCR pairs. In a later analysis, false discovery rates were estimated by permuting HLA or CMV assignments 20 times. In a later analysis, co-occurring TCRs were grouped using DBSCAN, and TCRdist sequence similarity was added for clustering within HLA-allele-positive subsets. Co-occurrence clustering excluded repertoires with fewer than 30,000 or more than 120,000 public chains, plus five with anomalous nucleotide sharing. The immuneACCESS repertoire file appears here via TCRdb, limited to in-frame rearrangements. These files lack a portion of the clones; in checked studies, under half of the deficit traces to unresolved V genes, and the cause of the others is not known. Clonal size and the V and J genes are those of that table, whereas D and trimming came from the DNA. This sample is represented by approximately 150,000 clones; around 86% of them were singletons. The top ten constitute roughly 2% of the sample.

Summary of the overall study and its limitations: Assigning TCR associations to individual alleles was difficult when HLA alleles, especially DR and DQ, strongly co-occurred. Correlated functional status among segregating V segments might be attributable to linkage disequilibrium, but an unknown experimental factor could not be ruled out. An earlier analysis of approximately 590 of the donors showed that most TCR beta V segments appeared in productive rearrangements either about 90% or about 30% of the time, which broadly matched IMGT annotations. A cluster of highly shared sequence variants was judged likely to represent a technical artifact of the sequencing pipeline. According to a later analysis, parvovirus B19, influenza, CMV and Epstein-Barr virus appeared linked to several top co-occurrence clusters. In a later analysis, most CMV-associated TCR beta chains were found to appear HLA-restricted, with HLA associations seemingly driven largely by CMV exposure. For the cohort, immune exposure information was limited to CMV serostatus. Because counts were too low, under 20 rarely observed V segments, including chromosome 9 orphons, were left out of the earlier analysis of 587 of the donors. HLA typing was unavailable for some donors at each locus, so association tests used only the typed subset. Only TCR beta chains were sequenced in this cohort, and the absence of alpha or paired-chain data limited detectable features. The classifier was reported to diagnose cytomegalovirus status with high specificity and sensitivity in both the original cohort and the validation cohort. In a later analysis, some 17,000 TCR beta sequences were associated with specific HLA alleles at a false discovery rate of 0.05. The study gave a list of some 150 TCR beta chains associated with cytomegalovirus. The authors suggested that the approach could potentially be extended to other disease states and immunological phenotypes. In a later genetic analysis, a missense DCLRE1C variant was associated with V-gene and J-gene trimming of TCR beta chains, and the association was replicated in an independent cohort. In vitro tests confirmed that three of the cytomegalovirus-associated TCR beta chains recognize cytomegalovirus antigens. A further reported finding was that TCR beta sequences accurately predicted the HLA-A and HLA-B alleles for most subjects in the first cohort. Compared with equally common non-associated chains, HLA-associated TCR beta chains in a later analysis were more clonally expanded and had lower generation probabilities. In a later analysis, the rate of TCR association differed among HLA loci, with DRB1 alleles having the most associated TCRs and HLA-C alleles having the fewest. The 87-base-pair reads could not distinguish some IMGT-functional V segments, including TRBV6-2 and TRBV6-3, so those segments were excluded. In a later genetic analysis, fewer N-insertions in productive TCRs were reported among donors in an Asian-associated ancestry cluster than the 666-donor mean. Most TCR sequences were observed very rarely across donors, whereas some public TCRs were present in many individuals. The presence/absence analyses assumed that sequencing depth was roughly uniform across donors, and that assumption may not be true.

The rearrangement joined TRBV7-3 to TRBJ2-5, with no confident D gene call. The sequenced sample consisted of PBMCs. This TCR was sampled from a human donor in good health. This receptor carries the CDR3 CASSPLGSETQYF. The bases read TGTGCCAGCAGCCCATTGGGCTCCGAGACCCAGTACTTC.